This T cell receptor beta chain originates from a study of molecular identifiers for immune sequencing clone quantification (dated by TCRdb to 2016 to 2018). For the wider study: For a replicate experiment, RNA from 20,000 or 100,000 naive CD8 T cells was divided into five aliquots, and four of the five aliquots were sequenced. This methods study used CD8 T cells to benchmark TCR RNA copy counting and molecular-identifier clustering-based TCR repertoire sequencing (MIDCIRS).

Overall results and qualifications from the work: Even against a background of around 900,000 naive CD8 T cells, spiked-in Jurkat TCR RNA amounting to a single cell's worth was reported to be detectable. Clones above 20 RNA copies held over 99% of molecules in CMV-specific effector cells but under 1% in naive cells. Modeling gave about three recovered TCR RNA copies per cell versus about ten by digital PCR, implying about 30% capture efficiency. The sizes of highly expanded clones could end up underestimated when identical TCR molecules share a barcode. Spiked-in Jurkat TCR RNA (approximately 10 copies' worth), which is not part of the donor repertoire, was contained in the naive libraries. When barcode sub-clustering was not used, chimeric consensus sequences inflated TCR diversity, with chimeras reaching as high as 47%.

Libraries of naive CD8 T cells were generated from about 21,000 to 970,000 sorted cells, with 10%, 30% or 50% of the purified RNA used. Naive CD8 T cells, defined as CD8+CD4-CCR7+CD45RA+, were FACS-sorted into RLT Plus buffer on a BD FACSAria II. Detection sensitivity was tested by spiking Jurkat RNA equal to some 11 TCR copies' worth into samples containing roughly 19,000-1,100,000 naive CD8 T cells. Enrichment of CD8 T cells was done with RosetteSep CD8+ T Cell Enrichment Cocktail plus Ficoll-Paque, and ACK red cell lysis came afterward. Libraries were made using PCR. These reads were obtained on an Illumina HiSeq 4000. Preparation of bulk TCR libraries followed a previously described approach, with the TCR primers listed in Table S5. Purification of total RNA was performed with the Qiagen AllPrep DNA/RNA kit. Reads from multiple sequencing runs of the same library were pooled before analysis. In the authors' own workflow: Only reads with exact TCR constant sequence were kept, trimmed to 150 nt, and grouped by their 12-nt molecular barcodes. Reads within each barcode group were sub-clustered using a 15% Levenshtein threshold, and quality-weighted consensus sequences were constructed for each RNA molecule. Non-functional sequences were discarded, and so were lower-count sequences lying one edit away from another sequence. On the basis of fitting two negative binomial distributions, barcode sub-clusters with fewer than 20% of the maximum read count were discarded. TCRdb ran its own pipeline on the public reads, namely fastp trimming at Q25 and MiXCR clone calling, and kept in-frame beta chains. Entries that share a CDR3 protein sequence are merged under the most common genes and DNA. These V and J calls derive from TCRdb rather than the authors' analysis. The sample data list 50,000 to 70,000 distinct CDR3 sequences, and approximately 17% of these were observed just once. Clones ranked in the top ten supply 1.5% to 1.8% of the sample.

There are many counts of this clonotype. What antigen it recognizes has not been identified. Base quality data are lacking; no much larger clone is found one base away. V is cut by 0 bases and J by 3 bases, and the space between the germline ends is 16 bases. CDR1 and CDR2, looked up from the germline V gene, are MGHRA and YSYEKL. The CDR3, from cysteine to phenylalanine, totals 17 residues. The read is trimmed to its CDR3 DNA, 51 bases read in frame from base 1. The rearranged segments are TRBV4-1 and TRBJ2-3, with the D gene uncertain. The TCR originated in a human donor in good health. Some libraries in this study had Jurkat cell RNA spiked in. Sequenced material: naive CD8+ T cells from blood, with Jurkat cell RNA spiked in. The cell subset or site label on this specimen signifies: FACS-sorted CD8+CD4-CCR7+CD45RA+ naive T cells. The nucleotide sequence is TGCGCCAGCAGCCAAGATCTTGGAAGAAGGGCAACAGATACGCAGTATTTT. This is translated as CASSQDLGRRATDTQYF.